The present TCR beta chain was sequenced within a study of blood T cells in healthy people across ages. Then a second PCR, running roughly 6 to 11 cycles, was carried out with a sample-barcoded 5' primer and a J-beta primer mix. TCRdb itself ran the 5' RACE reads through MiXCR, one entry per CDR3 protein. The sample records 790,000 or so distinct CDR3 sequences, 45% to 70% being singletons. This clonotype has more than one count but fewer than ten. V shed 2 bases and J shed 9 bases, with 11 bases lying between them. This CDR3 is 14 amino acids long. CDR1 is SGHTA and CDR2 is FQGTGA in the germline V gene.

V and J are TRBV7-3 and TRBJ1-6, with no clear D. The TCR sequence derives from a man aged 35 to 55 in good health. Input material: blood. Written as DNA, the CDR3 is TGTGCCAGCAGCTTATCGGCAGGTGTTTCACCCCTCCACTTT. Amino acids: CASSLSAGVSPLHF. Combining the CDR3 with reference TRBV7-3 and TRBJ1-6 gives the whole variable domain GAGVSQTPSNKVTEKGKYVELRCDPISGHTALYWYRQSLGQGPEFLIYFQGTGAADDSGLPNDRFFAVRPEGSVSTLKIQRTERGDSAVYLCASSLSAGVSPLHFGNGTRLTVT.